This T cell receptor (beta chain) was observed in a study of shared clonotypes between healthy human individuals. Every subset's genomic DNA went evenly onto several immunoSEQ plates. TCRdb keeps only in-frame clones here, not all; method: immunoSEQ multiplex PCR. The sample has around 2,000,000 clones, 85% to 95% seen once. This CDR3 contains 15 residues. With 0 bases removed from V and 14 bases from J, the gap between germline ends came to 20 bases. Germline V gene lookup returns CDR1 LGHNA and CDR2 YSLEER. The clonotype originates from a man aged 18 to 30 in good health. Sequenced: naive CD4+ T cells sorted from blood. Subset indicated: CD45RA+ positively selected. The chain employs TRBV4-3 and TRBJ2-1; unclear D gene. CDR3 nucleotide sequence: TGCGCCAGCAGCCAAGATCTCTCTGGGGTTAGGGCGGAGTTCTTC. Amino acids: CASSQDLSGVRAEFF.